This T cell receptor (beta chain) comes out of a study of immune heterogeneity within non-small cell lung tumors (dated by TCRdb to the late 2010s). Some background on the complete study: By histology, the tumors included about nine non-squamous carcinomas, a handful of squamous cell carcinomas and 1 tumor not otherwise specified. TCR repertoires were analyzed from 57 tumor loci of under 19 patients, while transcriptome data covered only 35 to 50 loci from about twelve patients. To look at intratumoral immune heterogeneity, the study ran whole-exome sequencing, RNA-seq and TCR beta repertoire sequencing on several spatially distinct regions taken from every NSCLC tumor. Binding of neoantigens to the HLA alleles of each patient was predicted with netMHCpan-3.0 for mutant peptides of 8 to 11 amino acids. Broad study findings and their caveats: Within a patient, identical dominant CDR3B clonotypes were found to recur across loci, yet unique high-frequency clones were also harbored in different tumor locations. For the most part, high-frequency TCR beta clonotypes differed from one individual patient to another. Local T-cell repertoire clonality showed a statistically significant but moderate positive correlation with local tumor mutational burden (R about 0.31).

A multiplex PCR system amplified the TCR beta CDR3 region, with a first 10-cycle round using 32 V-gene forward and 13 J-gene reverse primers. The first PCR round was done with a QIAGEN Multiplex PCR Kit, and the primer sequences were filed in Chinese patent CN105087789A. A second PCR round added Illumina universal primers using the Phusion High-Fidelity PCR Kit. TCR libraries were paired-end sequenced at 151 bp read length on the Illumina HiSeq X Ten platform. In the paper's pipeline: Reads without multiplex PCR primers were removed using Cutadapt, read pairs were merged using PEAR, and CDR3 regions were called using MiXCR with default settings. Shannon entropy measured repertoire diversity, while clonality was calculated as one minus the Shannon entropy divided by the ln of the count of productive unique sequences. Clonotypes at a frequency of at least 0.5% were defined as dominant or high-frequency T-cell clones. TCRdb trimmed the raw reads at Q25, called clones with MiXCR and kept productive beta chains. Every entry covers one CDR3 protein and lists the most common genes and DNA from its rows. These V and J calls are TCRdb output, not the study's own analysis. Within this sample are fewer than 11,000 distinct CDR3 sequences, with about 30% of them counted one time only. Jointly, the top ten make up more than 20% of the sample.

Genomic DNA extracted from bulk tumor tissue served as TCR template, with about 0.65 ug gDNA amplified per sample. During surgery, multiple biopsies were taken from each primary tumor, with sampling sites spaced as far apart as possible within the tumor mass. The study cohort was described as untreated, and patients were newly diagnosed NSCLC cases undergoing curative surgery. The donor group was made up of some 15 newly diagnosed non-small cell lung cancer patients undergoing surgery with curative intent. The resected tumor masses were reviewed by two independent pathologists. Sequencing was performed only on DNA and RNA samples of high quality. This clonotype is described as medium-sized (0.01 to 0.1%). No cognate antigen has been identified for it. Per-base quality was not reported, and no clone a single base away is much larger than it. This receptor was identified in a woman aged 45 to 65 with non-small cell lung cancer. Sequenced sample: lung tumor tissue.

The CDR3 corresponds to CSALVFLGGYEQYF. The DNA reads as follows: TGCAGTGCCCTTGTATTCCTAGGAGGTTACGAGCAGTACTTC. The receptor chain draws on TRBV20-1 and TRBJ2-7, and the D gene may be TRBD2, 5 bases matching. Inclusive of the bounding cysteine and phenylalanine, the CDR3 is 14 residues long. Only CDR3 DNA is held: 42 bases, read in frame from base 1. V and J lose 6 bases and 4 bases, and a span of 19 bases separates them. The germline V gene (reference sequence) provides CDR1 DFQATT and CDR2 SNEGSKA.